The clone carrying this T cell receptor beta chain has ten or more counts. The antigen remains undetermined. Researchers amplified the TCR beta CDR3 regions from RNA transcripts. Carried out on the TCR CDR3, a first-round RT-PCR used the HTBI primer set. Via MiXCR, TCRdb re-called the multiplex PCR reads, giving one row per CDR3 protein. The sample includes approximately 520,000 distinct CDR3 sequences, roughly 24% of them seen just once. Each person with ophthalmopathy scored at least 3 on the Clinical Activity Score, reached NOSPECS grade 4 or higher, and had been ill under 3 months. Exclusion criteria comprised uncontrolled infection, other autoimmune disease, pregnancy or lactation. The CDR3 runs to 14 residues. The ends lost 4 bases at V and 6 bases at J; junction bases unmatched: 7. Germline V lookup: CDR1 SGDLS, CDR2 YYNGEE. The sample belongs to a study of T cells in Graves' hyperthyroidism and ophthalmopathy.

The study, taken as a whole, reports: Blood also carried most thyroid clonotypes expanded above 0.001. It was a median 6.5 months before onset that the model predicted ophthalmopathy.

The sequencing sample was made of blood. The source is a woman in her thirties with Graves' ophthalmopathy. The V and J genes are TRBV9 and TRBJ2-7, with 10 bases matching TRBD2. CDR3 protein: CASSPSGGASEQYF. CDR3 bases: TGTGCCAGCAGCCCGAGCGGGGGGGCGTCCGAGCAGTACTTC.